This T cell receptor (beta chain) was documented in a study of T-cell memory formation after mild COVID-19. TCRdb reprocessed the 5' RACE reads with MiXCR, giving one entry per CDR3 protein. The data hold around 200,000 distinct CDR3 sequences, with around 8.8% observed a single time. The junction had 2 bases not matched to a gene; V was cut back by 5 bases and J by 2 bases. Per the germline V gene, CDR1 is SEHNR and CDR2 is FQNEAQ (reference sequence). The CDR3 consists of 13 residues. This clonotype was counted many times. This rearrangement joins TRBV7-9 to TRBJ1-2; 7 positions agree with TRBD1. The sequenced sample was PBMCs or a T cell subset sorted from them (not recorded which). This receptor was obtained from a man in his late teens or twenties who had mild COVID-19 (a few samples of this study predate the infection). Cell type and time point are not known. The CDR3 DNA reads TGTGCCAGCAGCAGGGACAGCAACTATGGCTACACCTTC. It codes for CASSRDSNYGYTF.